The following is a T cell receptor (beta chain) sequence with its context. What it binds is not known. Germline lookup yields CDR1 MNHEY and CDR2 SMNVEV (reference sequence). This CDR3 is built from 14 residues. With V trimmed by 5 bases and J by 5 bases, 8 bases remained unmatched. Isolated RNA was reverse transcribed in full, so expressed TCRB transcripts were sequenced. The protocol was immunoSEQ multiplex PCR, while the TCRdb copy is restricted to in-frame clones and leaves out a portion. The sample lists 120,000 to 150,000 clones; roughly 48% were seen once. The data stem from a study of beta chain features in type 1 diabetes. The overall study: Examination covered under 120 million sorted cells spanning all samples.

General study results and limits: The naive, central memory and Treg TCRB repertoires looked more alike in patients than they did in healthy donors.

The chain joins TRBV27 to TRBJ2-5; 7 bases fit TRBD1. Sequencing used Tregs from blood. The TCR sequence derives from a man aged 18 to 30 in good health. The CDR3 coding sequence is TGTGCCAGCAGTCCCGACAGGGCGTTGGAGACCCAGTACTTC. It specifies CASSPDRALETQYF.